One sample yielded the 5 T cell receptor beta chains listed below, sequenced in a study of T cells expressing NK-cell markers. Reanalyzing the 5' RACE reads, TCRdb keeps one entry per CDR3 protein, without DNA. The specimen's table records approximately 440,000 distinct CDR3 sequences. Specimen: blood T cells: a sorted CD56 or NKG2C T cell subset, CD4+ or CD8+ T cells, or bulk PBMC T cells (not recorded which). The receptors were sampled from a woman in her forties or fifties in good health.

This chain uses TRBV5-1 with TRBJ2-1; TCRdb picks TRBD2, but there is no DNA to check that call. This CDR3 has 14 amino acids. The germline gives CDR1 SGHRS, CDR2 YFSETQ. CDR3 in amino acids: CASSLEGIGSEQFF.

The chain recombines TRBV5-1 with TRBJ2-7; TCRdb's assignment of TRBD2 cannot be checked, as there is no DNA. The germline CDR1 and CDR2 sequences are SGHRS and YFSETQ. The CDR3 has 16 residues. The CDR3 loop is CASSPGGTSGFYEQYF.

The V call is TRBV30, the J call TRBJ2-1; TCRdb lists TRBD2, though no DNA is available to test this call. Per the germline V gene, CDR1 is GTSNPN and CDR2 is SVGIG (reference sequence). This CDR3 contains 15 residues. CDR3 residues: CAWSWLAGLGMGQFF.

V usage is TRBV29-1 and J usage is TRBJ1-1. The germline V gene encodes CDR1 SQVTM and CDR2 ANQGSEA. This CDR3 is built from 14 residues. CDR3 protein: CSVLLRMANTEAFF. Full variable domain (missing parts from reference TRBV29-1 and TRBJ1-1): SAVISQKPSRDICQRGTSLTIQCQVDSQVTMMFWYRQQPGQSLTLIATANQGSEATYESGFVIDKFPISRPNLTFSTLTVSNMSPEDSSIYLCSVLLRMANTEAFFGQGTRLTVV.

The chain employs TRBV3-1 and TRBJ1-2; TCRdb returns TRBD1, unconfirmable since there is no DNA. CDR3 length: 13 residues. Germline-derived CDR1 and CDR2 are LGHDT and YNNKEL (reference sequence). CDR3 residues: CASSPRDRGGYTF.